This is a list of T cell receptor beta chains from one sample in a study of blood T cell repertoires in COVID-19. Generated by immunoSEQ multiplex PCR, the TCRdb table keeps only in-frame clones and is missing some. The sample lists 110,000 to 150,000 clones, 75% to 85% occurring once. The sequencing sample was made of peripheral blood. All receptors come from a woman of 80 years or more with acute or convalescent COVID-19. Each CDR3 is given with its conserved first and last residue. D genes are given only for firm matches. Expanded clones get a size class; other rows say once, few or many, or leave the size out.

CDR3aa	CDR3nt	d_gene	j_gene	abundance	v_gene
CAGTSGMQETQYF	TGTGCCGGGACTAGCGGGATGCAAGAGACCCAGTACTTC	TRBD2	TRBJ2-5	few	TRBV18
CASSPLDEQFF	TGTGCCAGCAGCCCCCTCGATGAGCAGTTCTTC	NA	TRBJ2-1	NA	TRBV7-9
CASSVPFTGVHIQYF	TGTGCCAGCAGTGTTCCCTTTACAGGGGTACACATTCAGTACTTC	TRBD1	TRBJ2-4	once	TRBV6-2/TRBV6-3
CSARFNGYTF	TGCAGTGCTAGGTTCAATGGCTACACCTTC	NA	TRBJ1-2	NA	TRBV20-1
CAISEGDRVNGYTF	TGTGCCATCAGTGAGGGGGACAGGGTAAATGGCTACACCTTC	TRBD1	TRBJ1-2	NA	TRBV10-3
CASSLVQGITYGYTF	TGTGCCAGCTCACTTGTCCAGGGGATAACCTATGGCTACACCTTC	NA	TRBJ1-2	NA	TRBV18
CASSRDSQYGYTF	TGTGCCAGCAGTCGCGACAGTCAATATGGCTACACCTTC	NA	TRBJ1-2	NA	TRBV12-3/TRBV12-4
CAIMTGGSNQPQHF	TGCGCCATAATGACAGGGGGCAGCAATCAGCCCCAGCATTTT	TRBD1	TRBJ1-5	few	TRBV10-1
CASSLGRPQPQHF	TGTGCCAGCAGCTTGGGCAGGCCCCAGCCCCAGCATTTT	NA	TRBJ1-5	NA	TRBV7-2
CASSSQTTNEKLFF	TGTGCCAGTAGTTCACAGACAACTAATGAAAAACTGTTTTTT	NA	TRBJ1-4	NA	TRBV19
CASSIDAVGRREGSYEQYF	TGTGCCAGTAGTATAGACGCAGTTGGTCGACGGGAGGGATCCTACGAGCAGTACTTC	TRBD2	TRBJ2-7	NA	TRBV19
CASSQDVGRGSNQPQHF	TGCGCCAGCAGCCAAGATGTCGGCAGGGGTAGCAATCAGCCCCAGCATTTT	NA	TRBJ1-5	NA	TRBV4-1
CASSQGPGSTNPTEAFF	TGTGCCAGCAGCCAAGGTCCAGGGTCCACCAACCCTACTGAAGCTTTCTTT	NA	TRBJ1-1	NA	TRBV3-1/TRBV3-2
CASSLGPSGTWPPIETQYF	TGTGCCAGCAGCTTAGGGCCTAGCGGGACCTGGCCCCCAATAGAGACCCAGTACTTC	TRBD2	TRBJ2-5	NA	TRBV7-6
CASSLAGVGTGELFF	TGCGCCAGCAGCTTGGCCGGGGTAGGCACCGGGGAGCTGTTTTTT	NA	TRBJ2-2	NA	TRBV5-1
CASSIDLEGASYGYTF	TGTGCCAGTAGTATAGATCTTGAGGGGGCGAGCTATGGCTACACCTTC	TRBD1	TRBJ1-2	NA	TRBV19
CASSRSGSYEQYF	TGCGCCAGCAGCCGCTCAGGGTCCTACGAGCAGTACTTC	NA	TRBJ2-7	NA	TRBV4-1
CASSSYRRANYGYTF	TGTGCCAGCAGCTCATATCGTAGAGCTAACTATGGCTACACCTTC	NA	TRBJ1-2	NA	TRBV11-2
CASSEGQNYGYTF	TGTGCCAGCAGTGAAGGACAGAACTATGGCTACACCTTC	NA	TRBJ1-2	NA	TRBV6-1
CASSPGQGFNYGYTF	TGTGCCAGCAGCCCGGGACAGGGTTTTAACTATGGCTACACCTTC	TRBD1	TRBJ1-2	once	TRBV3-1/TRBV3-2
CASSLWDRAYEQYF	TGTGCCAGCAGTTTGTGGGACAGGGCCTACGAGCAGTACTTC	TRBD1	TRBJ2-7	NA	TRBV28
CASSLGGLDEKLFF	TGTGCCAGCAGCCTGGGGGGGTTGGACGAAAAACTGTTTTTT	NA	TRBJ1-4	NA	TRBV28
CATSSGGRGDQPQHF	TGTGCCACCAGTTCGGGAGGTCGGGGGGATCAGCCCCAGCATTTT	NA	TRBJ1-5	once	TRBV24-1
CASSFQGQGFGSWGYTF	TGTGCCAGCAGTTTCCAGGGACAGGGATTTGGGTCTTGGGGCTACACCTTC	TRBD1	TRBJ1-2	few	TRBV28
CASSYGGSSGELFF	TGTGCCAGCAGTTACGGAGGGAGTTCCGGGGAGCTGTTTTTT	NA	TRBJ2-2	NA	TRBV6-5
CASSPGLAGSHEQFF	TGTGCCAGCAGCCCAGGACTAGCGGGCTCCCATGAGCAGTTCTTC	TRBD2	TRBJ2-1	NA	TRBV6-5
CASSGRGGEQETQYF	TGTGCCAGCAGTGGGCGGGGGGGAGAGCAAGAGACCCAGTACTTC	TRBD2	TRBJ2-5	NA	TRBV2
CASSSPILAGGAWIEQFF	TGTGCCAGCAGCTCCCCTATCCTAGCGGGAGGCGCATGGATCGAGCAGTTCTTC	TRBD2	TRBJ2-1	NA	TRBV11-2
CATSAGSLGEQYF	TGTGCCACCAGTGCCGGGAGCCTCGGGGAGCAGTACTTC	NA	TRBJ2-7	NA	TRBV24-1
CASSYGNRVTGELFF	TGTGCCAGCAGCTACGGGAATCGGGTTACCGGGGAGCTGTTTTTT	NA	TRBJ2-2	once	TRBV7-9
CASSLSTGGYNEQFF	TGTGCCAGCAGCTTATCGACAGGGGGGTACAATGAGCAGTTCTTC	TRBD1	TRBJ2-1	once	TRBV7-2
CASSRNPSYEQFF	TGTGCCAGCAGCCGAAACCCTAGCTATGAGCAGTTCTTC	NA	TRBJ2-1	once	TRBV7-2
CASSEALPNRRPQHF	TGTGCCAGCAGTGAAGCATTGCCAAACCGTAGGCCCCAGCATTTT	NA	TRBJ1-5	NA	TRBV2
CASSHSSREKTQYF	TGCGCCAGCAGCCATTCTTCGAGGGAGAAGACCCAGTACTTC	NA	TRBJ2-5	NA	TRBV4-1
CAWSALAGGLTPVYNEQFF	TGTGCCTGGAGTGCCCTAGCGGGGGGCCTAACACCCGTCTACAATGAGCAGTTCTTC	TRBD2	TRBJ2-1	NA	TRBV30
CASSKQGQSLGNTIYF	TGCGCCAGCAGCAAGCAGGGACAGTCCTTGGGAAACACCATATATTTT	TRBD1	TRBJ1-3	once	TRBV5-1
CASSIDPVSTDTQYF	TGTGCCAGTAGTATAGACCCTGTGAGCACAGATACGCAGTATTTT	NA	TRBJ2-3	NA	TRBV19
CASALGGGNYGYTF	TGTGCCAGCGCCTTAGGAGGGGGCAACTATGGCTACACCTTC	TRBD1	TRBJ1-2	NA	TRBV28
CASSNGPWGRSYEQYF	TGTGCCAGCAGTAACGGTCCGTGGGGGCGCTCCTACGAGCAGTACTTC	NA	TRBJ2-7	NA	TRBV2
CASSLGVSYNSPLHF	TGCGCCAGCAGCTTGGGAGTCTCCTATAATTCACCCCTCCACTTT	NA	TRBJ1-6	NA	TRBV5-1
CASSLAGWVAEKLFF	TGCGCCAGCAGCTTGGCAGGGTGGGTCGCGGAAAAACTGTTTTTT	NA	TRBJ1-4	NA	TRBV5-1
CASSSYGSPGPSTDTQYF	TGTGCCAGCAGTTCTTACGGGAGTCCGGGCCCAAGCACAGATACGCAGTATTTT	NA	TRBJ2-3	NA	TRBV7-9
CASSLIRDSNQPQHF	TGTGCCAGCAGTTTAATCAGGGATAGCAATCAGCCCCAGCATTTT	NA	TRBJ1-5	few	TRBV28
CASSLVANTEAFF	TGTGCCAGCAGCTTAGTGGCGAACACTGAAGCTTTCTTT	NA	TRBJ1-1	NA	TRBV7-9
CASSPRTGAYEQYF	TGTGCCAGCAGCCCCCGGACAGGGGCCTACGAGCAGTACTTC	TRBD1	TRBJ2-7	NA	TRBV7-2
CASSDASANPWLFF	TGTGCCAGCAGTGATGCTAGCGCGAACCCTTGGCTGTTTTTT	NA	TRBJ2-2	NA	TRBV6-1
CASNRLAGRNEQYF	TGTGCCAGCAACCGACTAGCGGGACGCAACGAGCAGTACTTC	TRBD2	TRBJ2-7	NA	TRBV28
CASSFGGWGRDGYTF	TGTGCCAGCAGTTTCGGGGGTTGGGGCCGGGATGGCTACACCTTC	NA	TRBJ1-2	NA	TRBV28
CASSLVSGGNEQFF	TGTGCCAGCAGCTTGGTTTCCGGGGGCAATGAGCAGTTCTTC	NA	TRBJ2-1	NA	TRBV5-4
CASSKNRGYTF	TGTGCCAGCAGCAAGAACCGGGGCTACACCTTC	NA	TRBJ1-2	NA	TRBV3-1/TRBV3-2